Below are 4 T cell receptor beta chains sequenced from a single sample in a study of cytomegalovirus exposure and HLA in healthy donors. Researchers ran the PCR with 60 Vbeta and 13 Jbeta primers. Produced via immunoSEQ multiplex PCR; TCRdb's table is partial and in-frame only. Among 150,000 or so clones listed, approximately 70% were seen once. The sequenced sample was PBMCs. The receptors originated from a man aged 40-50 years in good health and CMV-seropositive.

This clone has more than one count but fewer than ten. The CDR3 bases are TGCGCCAGCAGCCCTGCGCTCCGCAGGGTTGGTTACGAGCAGTACTTC. Protein product: CASSPALRRVGYEQYF. The chain has TRBV4-1 and TRBJ2-7; a weak D match, TRBD1 (5 bases). This CDR3 region has 16 residues. Germline loops: CDR1 MGHRA, CDR2 YSYEKL. Between the trimmed V and J ends, which lost 4 bases and 4 bases, there was a span of 20 bases.

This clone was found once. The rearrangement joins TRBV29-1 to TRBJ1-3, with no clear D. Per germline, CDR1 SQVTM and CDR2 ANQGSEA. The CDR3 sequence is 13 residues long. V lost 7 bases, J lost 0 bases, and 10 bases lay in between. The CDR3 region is CSATVFSGNTIYF. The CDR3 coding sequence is TGCAGCGCAACAGTCTTCTCTGGAAACACCATATATTTT. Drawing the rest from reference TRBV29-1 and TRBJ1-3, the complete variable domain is SAVISQKPSRDICQRGTSLTIQCQVDSQVTMMFWYRQQPGQSLTLIATANQGSEATYESGFVIDKFPISRPNLTFSTLTVSNMSPEDSSIYLCSATVFSGNTIYFGEGSWLTVV.

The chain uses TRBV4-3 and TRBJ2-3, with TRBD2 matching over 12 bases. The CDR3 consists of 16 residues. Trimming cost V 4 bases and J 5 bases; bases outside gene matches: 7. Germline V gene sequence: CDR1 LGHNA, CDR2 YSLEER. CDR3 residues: CASSRKPGLAGDTQYF. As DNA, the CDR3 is TGCGCCAGCAGCCGCAAACCGGGACTAGCGGGAGATACGCAGTATTTT.

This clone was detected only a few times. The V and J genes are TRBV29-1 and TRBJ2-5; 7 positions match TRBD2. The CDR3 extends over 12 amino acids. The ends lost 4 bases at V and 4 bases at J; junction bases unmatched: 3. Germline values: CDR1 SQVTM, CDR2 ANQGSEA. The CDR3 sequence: CSVALAVETQYF. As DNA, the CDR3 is TGCAGCGTTGCCCTAGCGGTAGAGACCCAGTACTTC.